These T cell receptor beta chains were read from a single sample in a study of blood T cell repertoires in COVID-19. The repertoire was sequenced with immunoSEQ multiplex PCR; TCRdb's copy has only in-frame clones and lacks some. Of around 30,000 clones listed, roughly 90% are singletons. The sample comprised peripheral blood. These receptors all stem from a woman between 40 and 55 years old with active or convalescent COVID-19. Each CDR3 is given with its conserved first and last residue. A D gene is named only where the DNA matches it firmly. For some rows the clone size is stated as once, few or many, or as a class when expanded; others skip it.

TRBV5-4	NA	TRBJ1-1	NA	TGTGCCAGCAGCAAGGGCGGCGGGGACACTGAAGCTTTCTTT	CASSKGGGDTEAFF
TRBV10-1	NA	TRBJ2-7	TRBD2	TGCGCCAGCAGCCCCGGGGGGAACGAGCAGTACTTC	CASSPGGNEQYF
TRBV11-2	NA	TRBJ2-1	TRBD2	TGTGCCAGCAGTTCCCCGGGACTAGCGGGATACAATGAGCAGTTCTTC	CASSSPGLAGYNEQFF
TRBV3-1/TRBV3-2	NA	TRBJ1-6	NA	TGTGCCAGCAGCCCGAGACACCTGAATTCACCCCTCCACTTT	CASSPRHLNSPLHF
TRBV6-1	once	TRBJ2-5	TRBD2	TGTGCCAGCAGTGAAGACGGGGGGAAAGAGACCCAGTACTTC	CASSEDGGKETQYF
TRBV7-3	NA	TRBJ2-2	TRBD1	TGTGCCAGCAGGGCGAACAGGGGCACGAACACCGGGGAGCTGTTTTTT	CASRANRGTNTGELFF
TRBV4-2	NA	TRBJ2-1	TRBD2	TGTGCCAGCAGCCAAGATCTGGGGGAGGGTACAGGAGAGCAGTTCTTC	CASSQDLGEGTGEQFF
TRBV12-1	NA	TRBJ2-7	NA	TGTGCCAGCAGCCGATACGTGACAGAAGACTACGAGCAGTACTTC	CASSRYVTEDYEQYF
TRBV5-6	NA	TRBJ1-5	NA	TGTGCCAGCAGCCTAACCCCACAGAGCAATCAGCCCCAGCATTTT	CASSLTPQSNQPQHF
TRBV6-2/TRBV6-3	once	TRBJ2-7	NA	TGTGCCAGCAGTTCAGGTTTCACCGGCGACCAGTACTTC	CASSSGFTGDQYF
TRBV3-1/TRBV3-2	NA	TRBJ2-3	TRBD2	TGTGCCAGCAGCCTACGACTAGCCGGCACAGATACGCAGTATTTT	CASSLRLAGTDTQYF
TRBV7-6	NA	TRBJ2-7	NA	TGTGCCAGCAGCTCAGGGGGACTCCATGGCGAGCAGTACTTC	CASSSGGLHGEQYF
TRBV9	once	TRBJ1-3	TRBD1	TGTGCCAGCAGCGTAGGGGGGACAGGGTTCGGAAACACCATATATTTT	CASSVGGTGFGNTIYF
TRBV5-8	NA	TRBJ1-1	NA	TGTGCCAGCAGCCCACAGTTCAGTCCCACTGAAGCTTTCTTT	CASSPQFSPTEAFF
TRBV6-2/TRBV6-3	NA	TRBJ2-2	NA	TGTGCCAGCAGTCCCCAGGGCACCGGGGAGCTGTTTTTT	CASSPQGTGELFF
TRBV10-3	NA	TRBJ1-6	NA	TGTGCCATCGCCGGTTCTGATCGTTCACCCCTCCACTTT	CAIAGSDRSPLHF
TRBV15	NA	TRBJ2-7	TRBD1	TGTGCCACCAGCAGAGACAGGGGGTCCTACTACGAGCAGTACTTC	CATSRDRGSYYEQYF
TRBV7-2	NA	TRBJ2-5	TRBD1	TGTGCCAGCAGCTCCCGGGACAGAGAGACCGAGACCCAGTACTTC	CASSSRDRETETQYF
TRBV30	NA	TRBJ2-2	TRBD2	TGTGCCTGGAACGCGGGAGCGTACGGGGAGCTGTTTTTT	CAWNAGAYGELFF
TRBV7-6	few	TRBJ2-1	TRBD2	TGTGCCAGCAGCTTAGCGCCCCCACTAGCGGGGAACAATGAGCAGTTCTTC	CASSLAPPLAGNNEQFF
TRBV19	NA	TRBJ2-1	TRBD1	TGTGCCAGTAGTACTCCGGGACAGGGGGTGTATGAGCAGTTCTTC	CASSTPGQGVYEQFF
TRBV3-1/TRBV3-2	NA	TRBJ2-1	TRBD2	TGTGCCACCGGGCTAGCGGGAGAGAATGAGCAGTTCTTC	CATGLAGENEQFF
TRBV30	NA	TRBJ2-3	NA	TGTGCCTGGAGCGGAGGGAACAGGGGCGATGGCCCAGATACGCAGTATTTT	CAWSGGNRGDGPDTQYF
TRBV5-4	NA	TRBJ2-5	NA	TGTGCCAGCAGCTACCCTGAGTCTCGAGCCCAGTACTTC	CASSYPESRAQYF
TRBV6-2/TRBV6-3	NA	TRBJ2-2	NA	TGTGCCAGCAGCCTCGCGAGCACCGGGGAGCTGTTTTTT	CASSLASTGELFF
TRBV7-9	NA	TRBJ2-2	NA	TGTGCCAGCAGCCGTAATCTCGGTCCGAACACCGGGGAGCTGTTTTTT	CASSRNLGPNTGELFF
TRBV30	NA	TRBJ1-1	NA	TGTGCCTGGAGTGTAGGGGCCACTGAAGCTTTCTTT	CAWSVGATEAFF
TRBV6-6	NA	TRBJ1-1	NA	TGTGCCAGCAGTTACTCGGCCGGGAAGAACACTGAAGCTTTCTTT	CASSYSAGKNTEAFF
TRBV5-8	NA	TRBJ1-1	TRBD1	TGTGCCAGCAGCTTCTACAGGGGGAACACTGAAGCTTTCTTT	CASSFYRGNTEAFF
TRBV9	NA	TRBJ2-7	TRBD1	TGTGCCAGCAGCGTAGAGGGACAGGCCTCACTCGAGCAGTACTTC	CASSVEGQASLEQYF
TRBV5-4	NA	TRBJ2-3	NA	TGTGCCAGCAGCTTGGGGCTCACAGATACGCAGTATTTT	CASSLGLTDTQYF
TRBV7-8	NA	TRBJ1-4	NA	TGTGCCAGCAGCTTCGGGTCGCTAACAACTAATGAAAAACTGTTTTTT	CASSFGSLTTNEKLFF
TRBV27	NA	TRBJ2-7	NA	TGCGCCAGCAGTTTATTGGGGAGCGAGCAGTACTTC	CASSLLGSEQYF